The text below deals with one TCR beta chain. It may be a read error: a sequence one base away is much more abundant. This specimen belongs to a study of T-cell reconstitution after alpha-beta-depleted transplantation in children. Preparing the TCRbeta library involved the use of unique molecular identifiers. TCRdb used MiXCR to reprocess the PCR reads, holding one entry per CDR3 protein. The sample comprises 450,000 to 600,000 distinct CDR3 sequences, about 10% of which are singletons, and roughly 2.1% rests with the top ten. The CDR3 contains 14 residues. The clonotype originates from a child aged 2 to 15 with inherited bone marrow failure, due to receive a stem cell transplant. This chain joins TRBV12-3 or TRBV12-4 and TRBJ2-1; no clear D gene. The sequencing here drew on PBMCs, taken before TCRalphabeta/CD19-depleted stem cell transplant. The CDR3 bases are TGTACCAGCACCGCTTACTACGGTTACAATGAGCAGTTCTTC. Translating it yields CTSTAYYGYNEQFF.